This TCR beta chain emerged from a study of blood T cells in healthy people across ages (dated by TCRdb to the mid-2010s). Notes on the research overall: In model experiments, roughly one uniquely barcoded TCR beta cDNA molecule per two T cells was captured by template switching. The study measured age-related changes in TCR beta repertoire diversity using deep sequencing normalized with unique cDNA molecular identifiers. Donors were grouped into four age groups: young (average roughly 15 years), middle-aged (39), aged (approximately 58) and long-lived (just over 80). To avoid experimental bias, donors of different ages were distributed randomly across sequencing lanes. Using the same blood draw, the study looked at two additional independent replicas of 1 million unique cDNA reads for two donors, one aged 18 to 30 and the other aged 80 or older. Study-wide conclusions, independent of this receptor: The CMV infection status of donors was not known, potentially confounding age-related changes in expanded clonotypes. The percentage of naive T cells measured by flow cytometry correlated strongly with observed TCR beta diversity. Estimates of total diversity from one million sequenced T cells were regarded as lower bounds and underestimates. Observed TCR beta diversity per million T cells fell roughly linearly with age, and a significant reduction was already apparent by age approximately 41. Compared with the aged group, the long-lived group had more naive CD4+ T cells, fewer expanded clones and increased TCR diversity, a pattern suggesting age selection. Conclusive comparison of naive and antigen-experienced compartments was prevented by the profiling of bulk unsorted PBMCs.

This clonotype was detected a few times. There is no known antigen for this receptor. Base qualities are not provided; no much larger clone lies one nucleotide away. Receptor amplification or capture employed 5' RACE. The instrument was an Illumina HiSeq 2500. A second PCR of roughly 7 to 11 cycles was performed with a sample-barcoded 5' primer and a J-beta primer mix. A template-switch 5' adaptor carrying 12 random nucleotides introduced a unique molecular identifier onto each TCR beta cDNA molecule. At least 2.5 million CDR3-containing paired-end reads were obtained from each sample. All of the RNA was converted into first-strand cDNA using the Mint cDNA synthesis kit, with a TRBC-specific oligonucleotide serving as the primer. Following uracil-DNA glycosylase treatment, a first 18-cycle PCR with universal primers M1SS and BC2_uni_R was performed on all cDNA. The study's own analysis went as follows. For normalization, 1 million high-quality reads were randomly selected from each sample, with every read carrying a distinct molecular identifier. Instead of being binned into consensus sequences, reads that shared molecular identifiers were thrown out. MiTCR, with a Q25 quality threshold and the strictest error-elimination algorithm, was used for CDR3 identification, clonotype clustering and error correction. A nonparametric unseen species model using Euler transformation provided a lower-bound estimate of total TCR beta diversity. TCRdb trimmed public reads at Q25 via fastp, called clones via MiXCR and kept in-frame beta chains. CDR3 protein duplicates are merged, each entry listing the most common genes and DNA. TCRdb's processing, not the authors', yielded these V and J calls. Across this sample there are about 640,000 distinct CDR3 sequences, with roughly three fifths seen only once. Of the sample, 35% to 40% falls within the top ten clones.

The donors were 40 or so Caucasian individuals from Russia, aged roughly 6 to 90 years, who were systemically healthy. Each donor gave approximately 9.4 milliliters of peripheral blood, drawn into EDTA-treated Vacutainer tubes. PBMCs were isolated by Ficoll-Paque density-gradient centrifugation, with at least 6 million obtained per sample. Total RNA, at least 6 micrograms per sample, was extracted from PBMCs with Trizol reagent. For every donor, an aliquot of PBMCs went through flow cytometry to measure the percentages of naive CD45RAhigh/CD27high T cells. V and J are trimmed by 8 bases and 3 bases, and the gene matches miss 9 bases of the junction. The CDR3 holds 15 amino acids from the cysteine to the phenylalanine. Only the CDR3 region is kept as DNA, spanning 45 bases read in frame from base 1. The germline V gene encodes CDR1 MDHEN and CDR2 SYDVKM.

The V gene is TRBV28 and the J gene is TRBJ2-5, with TRBD1 identical over 10 junction bases. Sequenced input: blood. The TCR was taken from a man in his 60s in good health. The CDR3 here reads CASSDRGVIEETQYF. The nucleotide sequence reads as follows: TGTGCCAGCTCGGACAGGGGGGTGATTGAAGAGACCCAGTACTTC.